The present T cell receptor (beta chain) was sequenced within a study of T cells expressing NK-cell markers. The overall study: Seven sequenced donors out of eight were HCMV-seropositive, one seronegative.

CDR1 is SGDLS, CDR2 YYNGEE, per germline. The CDR3 extends over 17 amino acids. Using the 5' RACE reads, TCRdb records one entry per CDR3 protein without DNA. The listing contains roughly 390,000 distinct CDR3 sequences. As concerns this clonotype: As yet, its antigen is unknown.

General observations from the study: In five or six donors, dominant CD3+CD56+NKG2C+ clonotypes ranked among the top 10 CD8+ clonotypes. Leadership of the CD3+CD56-NKG2C+ fraction also belonged to these clonotypes in several donors.

Sequencing input: blood T cells: a sorted CD56 or NKG2C T cell subset, CD4+ or CD8+ T cells, or bulk PBMC T cells (not recorded which). The rearrangement uses TRBV9 and TRBJ2-3. The sequence derives from a man aged 18 to 69 in good health. The CDR3 region is CASSAEAWQAATDTQYF.